A single T cell receptor (beta chain) is shown here with its context. Its cognate antigen has yet to be identified. Base quality data are lacking; no much larger clone is found one base away. Read against the paper, the sample's time point label means: baseline before first vaccination. Samples from vaccinated people were obtained from the UK trials COV001 and COV002, which included a single-blind randomized controlled phase 2/3 trial of AZD1222 (ChAdOx1 nCoV-19) in healthy adults. For TCRbeta chain sequencing, PBMC samples from trial participants were taken at day 0 and at day 28 after the second dose. This sample stems from a study of T cell responses to AZD1222 COVID-19 vaccine (TCRdb year 2021). About the study as a whole: AZD1222 recipients given second doses at about 4 weeks or at about 12 weeks were pooled, since spike-specific TCR depth and breadth were not found to differ between the two schedules. Trial participants were enrolled by age into subgroups of 18-55, 56-69 and 70-plus years, and around 150, 29 and 61 TCR-sequenced participants, respectively, were included in these subgroups. A total of about 250 trial participants underwent TCR sequencing, of whom 200 to 220 had received two doses of AZD1222 and around 25 had received two doses of the MenACWY control vaccine. General conclusions and limits of the study: Vaccine-associated CD4 TCRs spanned the whole spike protein, with dominant responses in regions 160-218 and 743-854. Most participants were white British and females outnumbered males, and the authors suggested that clonal diversity may have been underestimated. Because no samples from the day 14 peak response were available, repertoires could be characterized only after the peak T cell response. After two AZD1222 doses, spike-specific TCR breadth and depth were significantly higher than at day 0 and than in MenACWY recipients. The 56-69-year group was small, and its depth increase did not reach significance, likely because of low power. Epitopes outside the regions mutated in the B.1.351 and B.1.1.7 variants were reportedly recognized by nearly half of the unique spike-specific TCRs. Only five or six AZD1222 recipients were SARS-CoV-2 seropositive at baseline, limiting conclusions about previously exposed vaccinees.

The CDR3 regions of human TCRbeta chains were analyzed by immunosequencing. Per the source publication's procedure: TCRs in the repertoires were compared against a reference library of SARS-CoV-2-specific TCRs that had been generated with the MIRA antigen-specificity platform. Breadth was defined as the fraction of unique TCRs that were SARS-CoV-2-associated, and depth was defined as the fraction of total T cells that were SARS-CoV-2-associated. Using the MIRA data, every spike-specific TCR was mapped to the spike region that the TCR reacted to and assigned to either a CD4 or a CD8 class. Log10-transformed breadth and depth values were compared by one-way ANOVA with Sidak's multiple comparisons tests. The immuneACCESS repertoire file appears here via TCRdb, limited to in-frame rearrangements. These files lack a portion of the clones; in checked studies, under half of the deficit traces to unresolved V genes, and the cause of the others is not known. V and J calls and clone size come straight from that table; D and trimming were deduced from the DNA. Here the sample has around 140,000 clones; roughly nine tenths occur a single time. The top ten clonotypes cover about 3.8% of the sample.

V lost 4 bases and J lost 6 bases; the stretch between them is 15 bases long. Per the germline V gene, SGHRS is the CDR1 and YFSETQ is the CDR2. Its CDR3 holds 14 amino acids, cysteine through phenylalanine. Only CDR3 DNA is held: 42 bases, read in frame from base 1. The clonotype comes from an adult in good health. The rearrangement joined TRBV5-1 to TRBJ2-3; confidence is insufficient to name the D gene. The sample was peripheral blood, taken on day 0 of AZD1222 vaccination. For the CDR3, the sequence is CASSPASLGDTQYF. The nucleotides are TGCGCCAGCAGCCCCGCCTCCCTCGGCGATACGCAGTATTTT.